The 24 T cell receptor beta chains given below trace back to one sample, sequenced in a study of spatial heterogeneity in lung cancer. The time point is: sample taken at primary tumor resection. Researchers sequenced whole RNA taken from tumor, nontumor lung or frozen PBMC without sorting. TCRdb passed the 5' RACE reads through MiXCR, listing each CDR3 protein once. Of 30,000 to 45,000 distinct CDR3 sequences in the sample, 7.5% to 8% were seen once. The sequences come from PBMCs, collected at surgery. These receptor sequences come from a male donor with early-stage non-small cell lung cancer.

This clonotype was recorded a few times. The chain uses TRBV5-6 and TRBJ2-4; TRBD2 might be the D (5 bases). Between the trimmed V and J ends, which lost 5 bases and 3 bases, there was a span of 12 bases. CDR1 and CDR2 from the germline V gene are SGHDT and YYEEEE. The length of the CDR3 is 14 residues. As DNA, the CDR3 is TGTGCCAGCAGTATACGGGGAGTCAAAAACATTCAGTACTTC. Amino acid sequence: CASSIRGVKNIQYF.

This chain connects TRBV6-1 to TRBJ2-3, with TRBD2 identical over 13 bases. CDR3 size: 16 residues. CDR1 MNHNS and CDR2 SASEGT come from the germline V gene. V was pared by 2 bases and J by 4 bases, with 3 bases of the junction left unmatched. The CDR3 sequence is CASSELTSGGADTQYF. For the CDR3, the DNA is TGTGCCAGCAGTGAACTAACTAGCGGGGGGGCAGATACGCAGTATTTT.

In its sample, this clonotype was seen many times. The chain is built from TRBV7-9 and TRBJ2-3, with unresolved D. The V gene lost 5 bases and the J gene lost 2 bases, with 2 bases spanning the gap. Per germline, CDR1 SEHNR and CDR2 FQNEAQ (reference sequence). The CDR3 runs to 11 residues. This CDR3 reads CASSHTDTQYF. DNA of the CDR3: TGTGCCAGCAGCCACACAGATACGCAGTATTTT.

This clonotype was counted many times. The chain links TRBV12-3 or TRBV12-4 to TRBJ2-7; D is unclear. CDR3 length equals 15 residues. Trimming removed 3 bases at V and 3 bases at J, with 15 bases between. CDR3 sequence reads: CASSFVAGLNYEQYF. Here the CDR3 DNA reads TGTGCCAGCAGTTTTGTCGCTGGCCTAAACTACGAGCAGTACTTC.

This clonotype showed up just a few times. CDR3 loop: CASRKTSNTEAFF. In DNA form, the CDR3 reads TGTGCCAGCCGAAAGACTTCGAACACTGAAGCTTTCTTT. V usage is TRBV25-1 and J usage is TRBJ1-1; D remains unclear. The CDR3 length is 13 residues. In germline, CDR1 is MGHDK, CDR2 SYGVNS. The germline V and J ends were trimmed by 8 bases and 1 base, with 11 bases remaining between them.

This clonotype was counted at least ten times. This chain links TRBV18 with TRBJ1-1, with 8 nucleotides matching TRBD1. Germline-derived CDR1 and CDR2 are KGHSH and LQKENI. V lost 4 bases, J lost 3 bases, and 10 bases stayed unmatched. The CDR3 sequence is 16 residues long. The CDR3 region is CASSRQGSLGDTEAFF. The CDR3 DNA follows: TGTGCCAGCTCACGACAGGGGAGCCTCGGCGACACTGAAGCTTTCTTT.

CDR3 bases: TGTGCCAGCAGCCAAGTAACGGTCAAGCGGGGGATTTCCTACGAGCAGTACTTC. Amino acids: CASSQVTVKRGISYEQYF. The J gene is TRBJ2-7, the V gene TRBV3-1, with 8 bases aligning to TRBD2. There are 18 residues in the CDR3. Germline CDR1 is LGHDT and CDR2 is YNNKEL (reference sequence). The V segment lost 1 base and the J segment 1 base; nucleotides outside the gene matches: 12.

This clonotype has ten or more counts. The chain recombines TRBV15 with TRBJ1-1, with D unclear. Trimming shortened V by 3 bases and J by 3 bases, and 8 bases separated the two germline ends. The CDR3 runs 13 residues. CDR1 is LNHNV, CDR2 YYDKDF, per germline (reference sequence). The CDR3 loop reads CATSRGLDTEAFF. In DNA form, the CDR3 reads TGTGCCACCAGCAGGGGCTTGGACACTGAAGCTTTCTTT.

This clonotype occurred many times. This chain uses TRBV5-1 with TRBJ2-1, with 11 bases aligning to TRBD2. The V gene end was trimmed by 2 bases and the J gene end by 6 bases; junction bases not matched to a gene: 4. Germline CDR1 is SGHRS and CDR2 is YFSETQ. The CDR3 length is 15 residues. The CDR3 nucleotides read TGCGCCAGCAGCTTCACTAGCGGGAGTGGCAATGAGCAGTTCTTC. Translation: CASSFTSGSGNEQFF. Based on the CDR3 plus reference TRBV5-1 and TRBJ2-1, the full variable domain is KAGVTQTPRYLIKTRGQQVTLSCSPISGHRSVSWYQQTPGQGLQFLFEYFSETQRNKGNFPGRFSGRQFSNSRSEMNVSTLELGDSALYLCASSFTSGSGNEQFFGPGTRLTVL.

There are many counts of this clonotype. The CDR3 region has the DNA TGTGCCAGCAGCCAAGATTTGACAGCAAATCAGCCCCAGCATTTT. Translation: CASSQDLTANQPQHF. The chain joins TRBV3-1 to TRBJ1-5; tentatively, D is TRBD1 (5 bases). Deletions cut 0 bases from V and 4 bases from J, with 10 bases between. The CDR3 loop spans 15 amino acids. Germline-derived CDR1 and CDR2 are LGHDT and YNNKEL (reference sequence).

The chain carries TRBV25-1 and TRBJ2-3; D may be TRBD1 or TRBD2 (5 bases each). V was cut by 5 bases and J by 4 bases, with 19 bases left in between. From germline, CDR1 is MGHDK and CDR2 SYGVNS. This CDR3 is built from 16 residues. CDR3 nucleotides: TGTGCCAGCAGTTTTGGGGGAAGTGATCTGGCAGATACGCAGTATTTT. Translation gives CASSFGGSDLADTQYF.

The V call is TRBV18, the J call TRBJ2-1; maybe TRBD2 (5 bases). This CDR3 has 12 amino acids. Trimming stripped 3 bases from V and 9 bases from J, with 9 bases between. CDR1 and CDR2 from the germline V gene are KGHSH and LQKENI. The CDR3 coding sequence is TGTGCCAGCTCACCTAGAGAGGGTGAGCAGTTCTTC. It specifies CASSPREGEQFF.

The chain employs TRBV12-3 or TRBV12-4 and TRBJ1-1; D gene unclear. V was clipped by 7 bases and J by 2 bases, with 8 bases between them. The CDR3 totals 12 residues. The CDR3 spells CASTLGNTEAFF. CDR3 nucleotides: TGTGCCAGCACCCTCGGAAACACTGAAGCTTTCTTT.

This clonotype was counted at least ten times. V gene TRBV6-6 combines with J gene TRBJ1-5; tentative D call: TRBD1 (6 bases). The CDR3 covers 14 residues. V was trimmed by 8 bases and J by 1 base, leaving 12 bases between them. The germline gives CDR1 MNHNY, CDR2 SVGAGI (reference sequence). This CDR3 reads CASFEGGSNQPQHF. The CDR3 region has the DNA TGTGCCAGCTTCGAGGGGGGGAGCAATCAGCCCCAGCATTTT.

This clonotype has just a few counts. The V call is TRBV20-1, the J call TRBJ2-7; 8 bases are a match to TRBD1. Germline V gives CDR1 DFQATT, CDR2 SNEGSKA (reference sequence). The CDR3 contains 13 residues. The CDR3 DNA reads as TGCAGCATCGAGGGACAGGCCTTTAACGAGCAGTACTTC. This sequence encodes CSIEGQAFNEQYF.

This clonotype showed up many times. This chain links TRBV5-1 with TRBJ2-2; D possibly corresponds to TRBD1 (6 bases). Germline loops: CDR1 SGHRS, CDR2 YFSETQ. The CDR3 runs to 16 residues. Trimming removed 1 base from V and 0 bases from J, with 10 bases in between. This CDR3 reads CASSLPRGANTGELFF. The CDR3 coding sequence is TGCGCCAGCAGCTTGCCCAGGGGCGCGAACACCGGGGAGCTGTTTTTT.

Points on this clonotype: A much larger clonotype is one base distant, so this may be a read error. The rearrangement uses TRBV5-1 and TRBJ2-7; 8 bases align to TRBD1. CDR3 length equals 14 residues. In germline, CDR1 is SGHRS, CDR2 YFSETQ. The CDR3 DNA reads as TGCGCCAGCAGCGTCGGGACAGGATCCTACAAGCAGTACGTC. This gives the protein CASSVGTGSYKQYV.

This chain connects TRBV5-5 to TRBJ2-1; D perhaps matches TRBD2 (6 bases). The ends were cut back, 1 base at V and 3 bases at J, with 11 bases in the middle. Germline V gives CDR1 SGHKS, CDR2 YYEKEE (reference sequence). The CDR3 consists of 15 residues. CDR3 DNA sequence: TGTGCCAGCAGCTTGTGGGGGGAGATCTACAATGAGCAGTTCTTC. Translation gives CASSLWGEIYNEQFF.

J is TRBJ2-1 and V is TRBV6-5, with D perhaps given as TRBD1 or TRBD2 (5 bases each). There are 14 residues in the CDR3. Germline CDR1 is MNHEY and CDR2 is SVGAGI. Trimming left V 8 bases short and J 4 bases short, with 15 bases between. The CDR3 DNA is TGTGCCAGCCGGTCGGGACGGGGATACAATGAGCAGTTCTTC. This encodes CASRSGRGYNEQFF.

This clonotype has a handful of counts. This sequence joins TRBV7-2 and TRBJ1-5, with TRBD1 matching 9 bases. The CDR3 contains 15 residues. V gave up 3 bases and J gave up 3 bases; unmatched junction bases: 3. CDR1 is SGHTA, CDR2 FQGNSA, per germline. CDR3 DNA: TGTGCCAGCAGCTTGACAGGGGGATACAATCAGCCCCAGCATTTT. Residues: CASSLTGGYNQPQHF.

This clonotype was seen ten or more times. The chain joins TRBV24-1 to TRBJ2-7; D remains unclear. Germline-derived CDR1 and CDR2 are KGHDR and SFDVKD. The length of the CDR3 is 12 residues. Trimming removed 10 bases at V and 1 base at J, with 10 bases between. DNA for the CDR3: TGTGCCACAGACCGAGAGTCCTACGAGCAGTACTTC. Residues: CATDRESYEQYF.

In its sample, this clonotype was seen many times. The genes are TRBV24-1 and TRBJ2-1; 14 positions agree with TRBD2. V dropped 5 bases and J dropped 2; count of bases not matched to a gene: 7. Germline V CDR1 and CDR2: KGHDR, SFDVKD. The CDR3 is 18 residues long. CDR3 nucleotides: TGTGCCACCAGTGGCATGACTAGCGGGAGGGAACCCTACAATGAGCAGTTCTTC. It codes for CATSGMTSGREPYNEQFF.

In its sample, this clonotype was seen many times. The V and J genes are TRBV7-9 and TRBJ2-7; 12 positions agree with TRBD1. V was clipped by 5 bases and J by 6 bases; unmatched bases: 8. The CDR3 runs to 15 residues. Germline-derived CDR1 and CDR2 are SEHNR and FQNEAQ (reference sequence). CDR3: CASSVPGQGASEQYF. The CDR3 DNA sequence: TGTGCCAGCAGCGTGCCGGGACAGGGGGCATCCGAGCAGTACTTC.

This clonotype was seen at least ten times. The chain links TRBV29-1 to TRBJ1-4; no reliable D call. The CDR3 is 12 residues long. Trimming left V 5 bases short and J 3 bases short, with 7 bases between. Germline V lookup: CDR1 SQVTM, CDR2 ANQGSEA. CDR3 in amino acids: CSVIGSNEKLFF. CDR3 bases: TGCAGCGTTATTGGGTCTAATGAAAAACTGTTTTTT.